The clone carrying this T cell receptor (beta chain) was seen more than once but under ten times. The data derive from a study of response to subunit inactivated influenza vaccine. Between the trimmed V and J ends, which lost 3 bases and 7 bases, there was a span of 13 bases. The CDR3 totals 14 residues. TCRdb analysed the RT-PCR reads with MiXCR anew, one entry per CDR3 protein. The table has 560,000 or so distinct CDR3 sequences, 7.6% seen once. This clonotype was obtained from a man in his fifties or sixties who received an inactivated influenza vaccine. This chain connects TRBV12-3 or TRBV12-4 to TRBJ1-5; tentative D call: TRBD1 (5 bases). Sequenced here: PBMCs from blood, sampled roughly 24 months after vaccination. CDR3 loop: CASSFGSRGQPQHF. For the CDR3, the DNA is TGTGCCAGCAGTTTCGGTTCACGGGGGCAGCCCCAGCATTTT.